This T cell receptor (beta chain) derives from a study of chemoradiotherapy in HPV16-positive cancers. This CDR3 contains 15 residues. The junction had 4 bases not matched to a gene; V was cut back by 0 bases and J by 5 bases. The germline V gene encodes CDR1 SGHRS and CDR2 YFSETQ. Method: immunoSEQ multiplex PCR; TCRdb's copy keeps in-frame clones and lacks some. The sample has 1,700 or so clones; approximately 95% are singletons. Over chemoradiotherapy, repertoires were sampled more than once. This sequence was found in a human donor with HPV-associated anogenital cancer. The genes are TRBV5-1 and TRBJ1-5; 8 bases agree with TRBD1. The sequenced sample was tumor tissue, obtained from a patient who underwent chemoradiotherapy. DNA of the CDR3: TGCGCCAGCAGCTTGGGTGTGACAGGGGATCAGCCCCAGCATTTT. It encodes CASSLGVTGDQPQHF.